This T cell receptor beta chain was captured in a study of OX40 agonist ivuxolimab in advanced cancers. About the study: Ivuxolimab was delivered to patients intravenously every 2 weeks at doses spanning 0.01 to 10 mg/kg.

CDR3 length: 15 amino acids. The V gene's germline CDR1 is SGHAT and CDR2 FQNNGV. V shed 7 bases, J shed 3 bases, and the junction held 11 bases outside the gene matches. Sampling times: baseline, cycle 4 day 1, cycle 7 day 1. Some clones are missing from TCRdb's copy, which holds only in-frame ones; the method was immunoSEQ multiplex PCR. The sample lists 65,000 to 100,000 clones; almost 90% were seen once. Sequencing used CD4+ or CD8+ T cells sorted from blood, obtained in a trial of the OX40 agonist ivuxolimab. This sequence originates from an adult with an advanced solid tumor such as melanoma, head and neck, liver or kidney cancer. The chain employs TRBV11-2 and TRBJ2-7; 8 positions match TRBD2. The CDR3 DNA reads TGTGCCAGCACCCCGTCCGCGGGAGGCGTCTACGAGCAGTACTTC. It specifies CASTPSAGGVYEQYF.